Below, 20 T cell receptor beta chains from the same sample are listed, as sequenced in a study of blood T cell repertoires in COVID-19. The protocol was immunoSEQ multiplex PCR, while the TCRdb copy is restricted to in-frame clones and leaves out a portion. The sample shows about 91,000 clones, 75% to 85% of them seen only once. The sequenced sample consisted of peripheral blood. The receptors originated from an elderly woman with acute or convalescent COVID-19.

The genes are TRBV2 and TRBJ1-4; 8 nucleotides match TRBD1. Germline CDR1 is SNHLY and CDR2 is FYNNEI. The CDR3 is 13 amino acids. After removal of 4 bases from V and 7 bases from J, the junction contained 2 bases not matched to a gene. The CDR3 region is CASSGQGPEKLFF. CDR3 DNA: TGTGCCAGCAGTGGACAGGGGCCTGAAAAACTGTTTTTT.

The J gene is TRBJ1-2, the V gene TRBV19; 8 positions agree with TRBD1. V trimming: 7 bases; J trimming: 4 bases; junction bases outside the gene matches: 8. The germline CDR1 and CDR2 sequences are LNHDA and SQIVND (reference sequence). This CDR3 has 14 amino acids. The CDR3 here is CASTEGDRGYGYTF. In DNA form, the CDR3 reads TGTGCCAGTACAGAGGGAGACAGGGGCTATGGCTACACCTTC.

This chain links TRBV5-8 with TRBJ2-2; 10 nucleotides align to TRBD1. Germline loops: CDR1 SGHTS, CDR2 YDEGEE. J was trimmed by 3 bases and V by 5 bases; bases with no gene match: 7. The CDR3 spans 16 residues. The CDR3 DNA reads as TGTGCCAGCAGACACCGGGACAGGGGTTACACCGGGGAGCTGTTTTTT. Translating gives CASRHRDRGYTGELFF.

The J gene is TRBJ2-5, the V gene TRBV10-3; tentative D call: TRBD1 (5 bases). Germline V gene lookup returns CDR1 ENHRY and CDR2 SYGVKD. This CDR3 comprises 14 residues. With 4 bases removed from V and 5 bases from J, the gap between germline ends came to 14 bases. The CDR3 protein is CAISVVQGWETQYF. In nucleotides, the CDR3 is TGTGCCATCAGTGTGGTCCAGGGATGGGAGACCCAGTACTTC.

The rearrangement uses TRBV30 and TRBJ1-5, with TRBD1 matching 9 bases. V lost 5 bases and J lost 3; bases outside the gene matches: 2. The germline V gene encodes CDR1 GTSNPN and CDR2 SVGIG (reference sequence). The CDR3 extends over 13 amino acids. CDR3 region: CAWDRGSNQPQHF. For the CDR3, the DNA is TGTGCCTGGGACAGGGGGTCCAATCAGCCCCAGCATTTT.

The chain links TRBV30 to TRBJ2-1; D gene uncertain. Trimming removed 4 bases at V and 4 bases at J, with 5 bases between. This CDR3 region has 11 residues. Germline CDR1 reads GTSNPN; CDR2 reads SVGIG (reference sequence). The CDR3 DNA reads TGTGCCTGGACACAATACAATGAGCAGTTCTTC. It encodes CAWTQYNEQFF.

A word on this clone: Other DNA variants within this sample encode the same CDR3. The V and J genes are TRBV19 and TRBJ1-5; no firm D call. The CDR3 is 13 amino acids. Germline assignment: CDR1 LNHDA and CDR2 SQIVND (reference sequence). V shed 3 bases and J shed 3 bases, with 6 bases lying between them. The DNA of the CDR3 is TGTGCCAGTAGTATGGGCCTCAATCAGCCCCAGCATTTT. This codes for CASSMGLNQPQHF. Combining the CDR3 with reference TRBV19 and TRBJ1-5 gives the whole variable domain DGGITQSPKYLFRKEGQNVTLSCEQNLNHDAMYWYRQDPGQGLRLIYYSQIVNDFQKGDIAEGYSVSREKKESFPLTVTSAQKNPTAFYLCASSMGLNQPQHFGDGTRLSIL.

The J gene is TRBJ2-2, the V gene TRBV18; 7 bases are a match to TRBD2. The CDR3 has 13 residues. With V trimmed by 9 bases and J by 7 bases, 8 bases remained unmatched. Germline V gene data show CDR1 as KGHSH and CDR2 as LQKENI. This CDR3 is CASSTSSDGELFF. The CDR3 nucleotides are TGTGCCAGTTCGACTAGCTCGGACGGGGAGCTGTTTTTT.

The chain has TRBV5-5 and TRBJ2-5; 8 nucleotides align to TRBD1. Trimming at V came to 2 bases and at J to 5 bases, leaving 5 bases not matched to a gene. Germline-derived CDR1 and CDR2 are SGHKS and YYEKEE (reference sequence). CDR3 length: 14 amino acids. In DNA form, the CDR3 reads TGTGCCAGCAGCTTTGACAGGGGACGGGAGACCCAGTACTTC. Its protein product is CASSFDRGRETQYF.

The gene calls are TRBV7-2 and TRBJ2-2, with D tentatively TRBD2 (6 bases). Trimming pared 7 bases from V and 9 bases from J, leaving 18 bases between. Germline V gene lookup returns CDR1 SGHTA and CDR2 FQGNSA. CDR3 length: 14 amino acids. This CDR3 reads CASTLRTTSRELFF. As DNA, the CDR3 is TGTGCCAGCACCCTCCGGACTACCTCAAGGGAGCTGTTTTTT.

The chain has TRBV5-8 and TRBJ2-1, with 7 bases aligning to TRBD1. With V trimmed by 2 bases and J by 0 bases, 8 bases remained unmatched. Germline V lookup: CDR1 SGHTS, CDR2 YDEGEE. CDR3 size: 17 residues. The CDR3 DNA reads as TGTGCCAGCAGCTTAGGACAGGCTTCTTTCTCCTACAATGAGCAGTTCTTC. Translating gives CASSLGQASFSYNEQFF. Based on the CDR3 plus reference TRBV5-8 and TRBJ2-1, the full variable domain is EAGVTQSPTHLIKTRGQQATLRCSPISGHTSVYWYQQALGLGLQFLLWYDEGEERNRGNFPPRFSGRQFPNYSSELNVNALELEDSALYLCASSLGQASFSYNEQFFGPGTRLTVL.

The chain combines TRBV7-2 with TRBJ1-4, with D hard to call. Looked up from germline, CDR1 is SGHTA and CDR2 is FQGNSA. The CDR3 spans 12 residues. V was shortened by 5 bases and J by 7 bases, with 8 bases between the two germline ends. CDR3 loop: CASSTAGEKLFF. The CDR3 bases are TGTGCCAGCAGCACCGCAGGTGAAAAACTGTTTTTT.

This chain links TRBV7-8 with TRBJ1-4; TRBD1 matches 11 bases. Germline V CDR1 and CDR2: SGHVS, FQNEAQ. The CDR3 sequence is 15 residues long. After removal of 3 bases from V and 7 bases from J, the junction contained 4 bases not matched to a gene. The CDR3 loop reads CASSLWTGGGEKLFF. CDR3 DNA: TGTGCCAGCAGCTTGTGGACAGGGGGCGGTGAAAAACTGTTTTTT.

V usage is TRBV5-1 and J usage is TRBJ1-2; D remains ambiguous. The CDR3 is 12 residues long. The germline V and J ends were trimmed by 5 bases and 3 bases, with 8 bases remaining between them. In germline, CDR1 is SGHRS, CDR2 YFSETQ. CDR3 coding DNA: TGCGCCAGCAGTCGCGATTACTATGGCTACACCTTC. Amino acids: CASSRDYYGYTF. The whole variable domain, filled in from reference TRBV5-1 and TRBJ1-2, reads KAGVTQTPRYLIKTRGQQVTLSCSPISGHRSVSWYQQTPGQGLQFLFEYFSETQRNKGNFPGRFSGRQFSNSRSEMNVSTLELGDSALYLCASSRDYYGYTFGSGTRLTVV.

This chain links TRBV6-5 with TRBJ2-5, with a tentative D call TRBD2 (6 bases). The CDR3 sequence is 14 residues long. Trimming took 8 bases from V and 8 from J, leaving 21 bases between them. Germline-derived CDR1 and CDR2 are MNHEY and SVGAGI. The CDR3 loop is CASAVGLAQFTQYF. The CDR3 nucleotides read TGTGCCAGCGCAGTCGGCCTAGCGCAATTTACCCAGTACTTC.

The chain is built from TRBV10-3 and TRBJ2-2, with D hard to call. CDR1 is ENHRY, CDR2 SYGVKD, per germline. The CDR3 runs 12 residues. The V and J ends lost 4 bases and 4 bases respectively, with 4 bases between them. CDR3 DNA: TGTGCCATCAGTGCCGGCACCGGGGAGCTGTTTTTT. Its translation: CAISAGTGELFF.

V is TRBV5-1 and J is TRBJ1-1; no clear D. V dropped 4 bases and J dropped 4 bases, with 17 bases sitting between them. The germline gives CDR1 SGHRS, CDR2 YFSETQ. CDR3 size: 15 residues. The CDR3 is CASSGQFVASTEAFF. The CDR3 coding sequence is TGCGCCAGCAGCGGGCAGTTTGTGGCATCCACTGAAGCTTTCTTT.

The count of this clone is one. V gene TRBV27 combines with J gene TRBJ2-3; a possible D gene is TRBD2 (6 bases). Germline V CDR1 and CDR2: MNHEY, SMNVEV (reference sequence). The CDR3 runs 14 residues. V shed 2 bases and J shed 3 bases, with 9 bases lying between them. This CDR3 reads CASSLVGGTDTQYF. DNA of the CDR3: TGTGCCAGCAGTTTAGTCGGGGGAACAGATACGCAGTATTTT.

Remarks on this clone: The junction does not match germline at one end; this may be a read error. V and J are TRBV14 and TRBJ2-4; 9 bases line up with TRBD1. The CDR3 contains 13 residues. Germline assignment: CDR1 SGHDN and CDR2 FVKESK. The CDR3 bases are TGTGCCAGCAGCCCACGGACAGGGGAGGGCCTCAACTTC. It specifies CASSPRTGEGLNF. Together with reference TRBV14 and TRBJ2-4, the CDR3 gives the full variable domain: EAGVTQFPSHSVIEKGQTVTLRCDPISGHDNLYWYRRVMGKEIKFLLHFVKESKQDESGMPNNRFLAERTGGTYSTLKVQPAELEDSGVYFCASSPRTGEGLNFGAGTRLSVL.

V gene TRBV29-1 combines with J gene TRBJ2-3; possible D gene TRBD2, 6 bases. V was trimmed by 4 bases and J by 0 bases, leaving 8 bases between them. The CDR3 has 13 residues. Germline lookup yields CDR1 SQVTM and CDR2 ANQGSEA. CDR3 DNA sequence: TGCAGCGTTGGTGGAGGGAGCACAGATACGCAGTATTTT. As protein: CSVGGGSTDTQYF.